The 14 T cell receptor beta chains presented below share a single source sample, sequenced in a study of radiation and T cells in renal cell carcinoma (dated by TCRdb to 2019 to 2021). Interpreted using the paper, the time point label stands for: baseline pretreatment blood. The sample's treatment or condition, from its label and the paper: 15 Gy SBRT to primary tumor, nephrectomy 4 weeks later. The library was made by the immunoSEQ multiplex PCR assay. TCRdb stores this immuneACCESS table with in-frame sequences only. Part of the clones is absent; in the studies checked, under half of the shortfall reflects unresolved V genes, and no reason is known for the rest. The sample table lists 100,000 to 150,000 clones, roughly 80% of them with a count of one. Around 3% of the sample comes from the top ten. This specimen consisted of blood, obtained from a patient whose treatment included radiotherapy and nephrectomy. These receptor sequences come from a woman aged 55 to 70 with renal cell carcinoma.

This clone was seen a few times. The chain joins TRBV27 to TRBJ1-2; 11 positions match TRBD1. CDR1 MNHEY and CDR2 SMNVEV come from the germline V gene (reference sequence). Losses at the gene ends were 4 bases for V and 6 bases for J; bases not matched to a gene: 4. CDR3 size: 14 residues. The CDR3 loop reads CASSYGQGADGYTF. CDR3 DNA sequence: TGTGCCAGCAGTTATGGACAGGGGGCAGATGGCTACACCTTC.

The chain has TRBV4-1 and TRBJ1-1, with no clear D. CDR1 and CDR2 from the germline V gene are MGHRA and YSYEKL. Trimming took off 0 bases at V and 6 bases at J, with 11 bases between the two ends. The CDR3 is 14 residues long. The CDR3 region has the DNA TGCGCCAGCAGCCAAGACCCCGGACTCTCTGAAGCTTTCTTT. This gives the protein CASSQDPGLSEAFF.

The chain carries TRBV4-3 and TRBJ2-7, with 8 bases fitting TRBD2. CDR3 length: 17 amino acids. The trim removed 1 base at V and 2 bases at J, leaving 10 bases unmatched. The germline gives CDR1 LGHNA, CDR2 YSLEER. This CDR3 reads CASSQVVGGRSPYEQYF. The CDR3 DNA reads TGCGCCAGCAGCCAAGTGGTAGGCGGGAGGTCCCCCTACGAGCAGTACTTC.

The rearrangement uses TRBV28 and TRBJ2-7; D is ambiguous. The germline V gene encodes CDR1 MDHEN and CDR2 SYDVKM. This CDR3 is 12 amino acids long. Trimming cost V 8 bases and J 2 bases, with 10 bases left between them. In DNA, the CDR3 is TGTGCCAGCGGGTTCCGACCCTACGAGCAGTACTTC. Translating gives CASGFRPYEQYF.

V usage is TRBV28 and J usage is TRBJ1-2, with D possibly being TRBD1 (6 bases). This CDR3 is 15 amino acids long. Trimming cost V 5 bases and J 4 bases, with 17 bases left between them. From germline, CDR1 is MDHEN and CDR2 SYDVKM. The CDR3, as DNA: TGTGCCAGCAGTGCGGACAGTCTAAGGGGCTATGGCTACACCTTC. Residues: CASSADSLRGYGYTF.

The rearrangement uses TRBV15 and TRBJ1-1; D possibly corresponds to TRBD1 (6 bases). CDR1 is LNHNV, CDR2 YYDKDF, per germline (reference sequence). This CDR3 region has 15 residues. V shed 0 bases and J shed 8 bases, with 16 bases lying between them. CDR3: CATSRDEAGQREAFF. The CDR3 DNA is TGTGCCACCAGCAGAGATGAGGCCGGACAGAGAGAAGCTTTCTTT.

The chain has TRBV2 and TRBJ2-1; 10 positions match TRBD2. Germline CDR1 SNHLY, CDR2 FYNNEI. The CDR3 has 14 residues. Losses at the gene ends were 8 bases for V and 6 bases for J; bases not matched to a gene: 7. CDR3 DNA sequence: TGTGCCAGCTCGGGGACTAGCGAAACCAATGAGCAGTTCTTC. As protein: CASSGTSETNEQFF.

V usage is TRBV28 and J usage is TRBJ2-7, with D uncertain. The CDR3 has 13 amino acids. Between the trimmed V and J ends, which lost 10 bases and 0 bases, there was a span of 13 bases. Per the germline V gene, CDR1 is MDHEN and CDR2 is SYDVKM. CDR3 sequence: CAILDPGSYEQYF. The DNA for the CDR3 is TGTGCCATACTCGATCCGGGCTCCTACGAGCAGTACTTC.

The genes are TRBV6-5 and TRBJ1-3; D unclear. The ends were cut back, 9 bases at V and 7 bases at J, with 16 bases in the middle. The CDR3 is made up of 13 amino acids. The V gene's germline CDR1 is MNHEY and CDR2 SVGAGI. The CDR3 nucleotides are TGTGCCAGTAGAAGTAAGGGAGTGAACACCATATATTTT. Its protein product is CASRSKGVNTIYF.

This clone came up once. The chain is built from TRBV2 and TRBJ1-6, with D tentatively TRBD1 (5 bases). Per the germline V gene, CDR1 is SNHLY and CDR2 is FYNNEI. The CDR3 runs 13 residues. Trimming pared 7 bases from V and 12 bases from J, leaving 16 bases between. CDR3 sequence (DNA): TGTGCCAGCAATTGGGACCTAAGCGAACCCCTCCACTTT. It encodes CASNWDLSEPLHF.

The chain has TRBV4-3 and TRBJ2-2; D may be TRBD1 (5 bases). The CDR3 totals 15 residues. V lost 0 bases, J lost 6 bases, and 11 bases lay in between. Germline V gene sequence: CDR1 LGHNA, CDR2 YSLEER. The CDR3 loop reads CASSQDRGIAGELFF. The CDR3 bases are TGCGCCAGCAGCCAAGATAGGGGTATCGCCGGGGAGCTGTTTTTT.

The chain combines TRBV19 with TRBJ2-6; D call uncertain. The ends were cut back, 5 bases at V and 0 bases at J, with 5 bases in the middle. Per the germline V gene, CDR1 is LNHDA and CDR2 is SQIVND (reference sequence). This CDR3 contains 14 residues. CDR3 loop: CASSEASGANVLTF. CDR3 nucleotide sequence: TGTGCCAGTAGTGAGGCCTCTGGGGCCAACGTCCTGACTTTC. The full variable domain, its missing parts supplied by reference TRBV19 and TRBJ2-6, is DGGITQSPKYLFRKEGQNVTLSCEQNLNHDAMYWYRQDPGQGLRLIYYSQIVNDFQKGDIAEGYSVSREKKESFPLTVTSAQKNPTAFYLCASSEASGANVLTFGAGSRLTVL.

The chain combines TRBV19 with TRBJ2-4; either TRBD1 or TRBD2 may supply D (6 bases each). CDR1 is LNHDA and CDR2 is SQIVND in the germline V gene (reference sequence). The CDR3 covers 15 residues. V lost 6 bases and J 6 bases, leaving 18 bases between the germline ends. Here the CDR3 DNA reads TGTGCCAGTAGCCCCCGTTGGGGGGCGCGAAACATTCAGTACTTC. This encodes CASSPRWGARNIQYF.

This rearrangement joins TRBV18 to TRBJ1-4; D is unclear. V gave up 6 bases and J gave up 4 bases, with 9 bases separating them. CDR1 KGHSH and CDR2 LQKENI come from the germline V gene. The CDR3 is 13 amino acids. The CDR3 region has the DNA TGTGCCAGCTCTAGGGAACTTAATGAAAAACTGTTTTTT. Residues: CASSRELNEKLFF.